The 15 T cell receptor beta chains below come from one sample, sequenced in a study of glioma-infiltrating T cells after dendritic cell vaccination. Profiling relied on immunoSEQ multiplex PCR, and the TCRdb table lists in-frame clones only, not all of them. The repertoire has approximately 64,000 clones, roughly four fifths of them found once; the top ten carry 9.2%. The material was blood, obtained before dendritic cell vaccination. Receptors originate from a human donor with glioblastoma.

The rearrangement uses TRBV2 and TRBJ2-3, with 14 bases matching TRBD2. The ends lost 3 bases at V and 8 bases at J; junction bases unmatched: 13. This CDR3 has 18 amino acids. The germline gives CDR1 SNHLY, CDR2 FYNNEI. CDR3 in amino acids: CASSEGLAGAWAKATQYF. In DNA, the CDR3 is TGTGCCAGCAGTGAGGGACTAGCGGGGGCCTGGGCTAAGGCTACGCAGTATTTT. The variable domain in full, completed from reference TRBV2 and TRBJ2-3, reads EPEVTQTPSHQVTQMGQEVILRCVPISNHLYFYWYRQILGQKVEFLVSFYNNEISEKSEIFDDQFSVERPDGSNFTLKIRSTKLEDSAMYFCASSEGLAGAWAKATQYFGPGTRLTVL.

CDR3 bases: TGTGCCAGCAGCTCCCGGGACAGGGTGTGGAATGAGCAGTTCTTC. This encodes CASSSRDRVWNEQFF. The genes are TRBV5-4 and TRBJ2-1, with 9 bases aligning to TRBD1. The CDR3 length is 15 residues. V gave up 3 bases and J gave up 7 bases; unmatched junction bases: 8. CDR1 is SGHNT, CDR2 YYREEE, per germline (reference sequence).

V usage is TRBV19 and J usage is TRBJ2-5; TRBD2 might be the D (5 bases). CDR1 LNHDA and CDR2 SQIVND come from the germline V gene (reference sequence). The CDR3 has 11 residues. V lost 4 bases and J lost 5, with 5 bases in between. The CDR3 coding sequence is TGTGCCAGTAGTAGCGGGGAGACCCAGTACTTC. Translated, it gives CASSSGETQYF.

This clone has only one observation. A junction boundary mismatches the germline segment, possibly from a read error. V and J are TRBV15 and TRBJ2-5, with TRBD1 as a possible D gene (5 bases). The CDR3 totals 15 residues. Germline CDR1 and CDR2: LNHNV and YYDKDF (reference sequence). For the CDR3, the DNA is TGTGCCACCAGCCGAGACCTGGGGCAGGGAGAGACCCAGTACTTC. Its translation: CATSRDLGQGETQYF.

This clone has a handful of counts. Other DNA sequences in the same sample also yield this CDR3. As DNA, the CDR3 is TGCAGCGTATCCGGAGGTAACTATGGCTACACCTTC. This gives the protein CSVSGGNYGYTF. This chain uses TRBV29-1 with TRBJ1-2; D is undetermined. This CDR3 is 12 amino acids long. V was clipped by 6 bases and J by 1 base, with 9 bases between them. Germline values: CDR1 SQVTM, CDR2 ANQGSEA.

This clone was found a few times. J is TRBJ1-1 and V is TRBV28, with a tentative D call TRBD1 (6 bases). Germline assignment: CDR1 MDHEN and CDR2 SYDVKM. The CDR3 extends over 12 amino acids. V was clipped by 6 bases and J by 8 bases, with 13 bases between them. The CDR3 DNA reads TGTGCCAGCAGCCCCGGCCAGGGGGAAGCTTTCTTT. Encoded protein: CASSPGQGEAFF.

The rearrangement uses TRBV7-2 and TRBJ2-3; a weak D match, TRBD2 (5 bases). This CDR3 contains 14 residues. Germline CDR1 and CDR2: SGHTA and FQGNSA. Trimming cost V 3 bases and J 0 bases, with 7 bases left between them. The CDR3 DNA sequence: TGTGCCAGCAGCTTCAGGACTAGCACAGATACGCAGTATTTT. This encodes CASSFRTSTDTQYF. The entire variable domain, with the rest obtained from reference TRBV7-2 and TRBJ2-3, is as follows: GAGVSQSPSNKVTEKGKDVELRCDPISGHTALYWYRQSLGQGLEFLIYFQGNSAPDKSGLPSDRFSAERTGGSVSTLTIQRTQQEDSAVYLCASSFRTSTDTQYFGPGTRLTVL.

This chain uses TRBV5-1 with TRBJ2-7, with a weak D call TRBD2 (5 bases). There are 15 residues in the CDR3. Germline CDR1 SGHRS, CDR2 YFSETQ. V shed 2 bases and J shed 0 bases, with 12 bases lying between them. CDR3 amino acids: CASSFGPGLSYEQYF. In DNA form, the CDR3 reads TGCGCCAGCAGCTTTGGTCCAGGACTCTCCTACGAGCAGTACTTC.

The V gene is TRBV27, the J gene TRBJ2-7, with D possibly being TRBD1 (6 bases). The CDR3 covers 15 residues. The germline V gene has CDR1 MNHEY and CDR2 SMNVEV (reference sequence). The V end lost 5 bases, the J end lost 3 bases, and 17 bases lay between the germline ends. CDR3 coding DNA: TGTGCCAGCAGTCCCCGCCGTGGGGGCAGCTACGAGCAGTACTTC. Its protein product is CASSPRRGGSYEQYF.

This chain links TRBV5-8 with TRBJ2-7, with TRBD1 matching over 9 bases. CDR1 and CDR2 (germline): SGHTS, YDEGEE. CDR3 length equals 15 residues. With V trimmed by 3 bases and J by 5 bases, 9 bases remained unmatched. The CDR3, as DNA: TGTGCCAGCAGCTGGGGGACAGGGACGAGTGACGAGCAGTACTTC. Encoded protein: CASSWGTGTSDEQYF.

This clone was observed once. The CDR3 protein is CAWSTGLGYTF. The CDR3 bases are TGTGCCTGGAGTACAGGGTTAGGCTACACCTTC. The rearrangement links TRBV30 to TRBJ1-2, with D maybe TRBD1 (6 bases). Germline V gene sequence: CDR1 GTSNPN, CDR2 SVGIG (reference sequence). V was shortened by 2 bases and J by 8 bases, with 9 bases between the two germline ends. This CDR3 region has 11 residues.

The rearrangement links TRBV5-1 to TRBJ2-2; possible D gene TRBD2, 6 bases. The CDR3 contains 17 residues. V was clipped by 2 bases and J by 0 bases, with 14 bases between them. Germline lookup yields CDR1 SGHRS and CDR2 YFSETQ. CDR3 protein: CASSFLGASANTGELFF. CDR3 nucleotide sequence: TGCGCCAGCAGCTTCTTAGGGGCTAGCGCGAACACCGGGGAGCTGTTTTTT.

The rearrangement uses TRBV19 and TRBJ1-5; the match to TRBD1 covers 9 bases. Trimming at V came to 3 bases and at J to 7 bases, leaving 4 bases not matched to a gene. In germline, CDR1 is LNHDA, CDR2 SQIVND (reference sequence). CDR3 length equals 14 residues. Here the CDR3 reads CASSILGQGQPQHF. CDR3 nucleotide sequence: TGTGCCAGTAGTATTCTTGGACAGGGGCAGCCCCAGCATTTT. The full variable domain, its missing parts supplied by reference TRBV19 and TRBJ1-5, is DGGITQSPKYLFRKEGQNVTLSCEQNLNHDAMYWYRQDPGQGLRLIYYSQIVNDFQKGDIAEGYSVSREKKESFPLTVTSAQKNPTAFYLCASSILGQGQPQHFGDGTRLSIL.

J is TRBJ1-5 and V is TRBV27, with D possibly being TRBD1 (6 bases). This CDR3 has 15 amino acids. V lost 8 bases, J lost 0 bases, and 14 bases lay in between. The germline V gene encodes CDR1 MNHEY and CDR2 SMNVEV (reference sequence). DNA for the CDR3: TGTGCCAGCGCGAGGGGGGGCTATAGCAATCAGCCCCAGCATTTT. Amino acid sequence: CASARGGYSNQPQHF.

This clone appeared once. Other nucleotide sequences in the sample specify the same CDR3. The V and J genes are TRBV7-9 and TRBJ2-3; 7 positions agree with TRBD2. Germline assignment: CDR1 SEHNR and CDR2 FQNEAQ (reference sequence). The CDR3 consists of 15 residues. The junction had 7 bases not matched to a gene; V was cut back by 4 bases and J by 3 bases. CDR3 in DNA: TGTGCCAGCAGCTCTGGGGGGGGTAGGACAGATACGCAGTATTTT. It translates to CASSSGGGRTDTQYF.